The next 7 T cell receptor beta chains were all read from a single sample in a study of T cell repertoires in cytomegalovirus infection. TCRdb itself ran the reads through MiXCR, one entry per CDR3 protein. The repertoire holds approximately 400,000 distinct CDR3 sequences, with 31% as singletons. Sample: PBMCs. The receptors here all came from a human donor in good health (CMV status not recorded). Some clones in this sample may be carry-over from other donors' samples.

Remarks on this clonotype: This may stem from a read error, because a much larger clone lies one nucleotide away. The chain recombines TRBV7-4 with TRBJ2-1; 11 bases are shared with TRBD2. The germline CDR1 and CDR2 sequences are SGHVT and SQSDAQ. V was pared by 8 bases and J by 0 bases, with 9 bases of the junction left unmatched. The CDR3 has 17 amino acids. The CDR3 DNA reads TGTGCCAGCGGCACAACGGGACTAGCGGCCTCCTACAATGAGCAGTTCTTC. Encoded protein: CASGTTGLAASYNEQFF.

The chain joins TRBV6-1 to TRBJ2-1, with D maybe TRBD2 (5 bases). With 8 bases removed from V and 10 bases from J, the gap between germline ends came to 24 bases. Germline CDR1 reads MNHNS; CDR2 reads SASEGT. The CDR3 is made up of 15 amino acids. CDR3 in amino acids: CASAVLRTPSGEQFF. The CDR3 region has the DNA TGTGCCAGCGCGGTTCTTCGTACCCCTTCGGGGGAGCAGTTCTTC.

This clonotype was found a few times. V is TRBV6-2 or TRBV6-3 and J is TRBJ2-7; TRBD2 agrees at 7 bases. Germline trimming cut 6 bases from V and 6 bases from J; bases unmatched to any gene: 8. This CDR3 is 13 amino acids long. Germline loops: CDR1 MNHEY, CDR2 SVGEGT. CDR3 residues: CASSETSLGEQYF. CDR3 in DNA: TGTGCCAGCAGCGAGACTAGCCTGGGCGAGCAGTACTTC.

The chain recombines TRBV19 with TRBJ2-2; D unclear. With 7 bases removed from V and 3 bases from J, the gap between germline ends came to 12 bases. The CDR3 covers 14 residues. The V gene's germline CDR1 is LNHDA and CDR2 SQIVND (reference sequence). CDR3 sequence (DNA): TGTGCCAGTATTTTAACCTCGGACACCGGGGAGCTGTTTTTT. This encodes CASILTSDTGELFF.

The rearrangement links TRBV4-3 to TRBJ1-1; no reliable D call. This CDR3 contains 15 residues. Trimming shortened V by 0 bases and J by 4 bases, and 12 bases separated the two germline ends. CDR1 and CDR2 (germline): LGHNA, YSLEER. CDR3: CASSQDPLVGTEAFF. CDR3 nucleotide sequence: TGCGCCAGCAGCCAAGACCCCCTGGTGGGCACTGAAGCTTTCTTT.

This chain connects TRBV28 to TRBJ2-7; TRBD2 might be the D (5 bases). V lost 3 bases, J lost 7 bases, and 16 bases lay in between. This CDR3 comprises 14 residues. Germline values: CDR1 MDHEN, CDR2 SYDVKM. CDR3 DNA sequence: TGTGCCAGCAGTTTTGTATCCCGATCGGGAGAGCAGTACTTC. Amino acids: CASSFVSRSGEQYF. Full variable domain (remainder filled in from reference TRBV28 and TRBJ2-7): DVKVTQSSRYLVKRTGEKVFLECVQDMDHENMFWYRQDPGLGLRLIYFSYDVKMKEKGDIPEGYSVSREKKERFSLILESASTNQTSMYLCASSFVSRSGEQYFGPGTRLTVT.

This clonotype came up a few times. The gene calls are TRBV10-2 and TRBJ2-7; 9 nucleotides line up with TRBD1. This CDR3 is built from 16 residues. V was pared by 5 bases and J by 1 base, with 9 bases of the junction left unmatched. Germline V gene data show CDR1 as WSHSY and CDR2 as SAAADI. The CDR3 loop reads CASSSLRDRASYEQYF. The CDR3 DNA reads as TGCGCCAGCAGTTCGCTCCGGGACAGGGCGTCCTACGAGCAGTACTTC.